This T cell receptor beta chain was sequenced in a study of vaccination effects on CD4 cells after COVID-19. About this clone: Its antigen is currently unknown.

V lost 2 bases, J lost 2 bases, and 12 bases lay in between. Looked up from germline, CDR1 is KGHSH and CDR2 is LQKENI. This CDR3 has 15 amino acids. Measured with immunoSEQ multiplex PCR; TCRdb has only the in-frame clones, and not every one. The sample yields roughly 25,000 clones, 74% seen once. Within the ViraFEST assay, antigen-specific CD4+ T cells underwent expansion with viral peptide pools prior to sequencing. The authors isolated CD4+ T cells after approximately 9 days of culture. Vaccinated recipients, who were negative for nucleocapsid antibodies, had no history of SARS-CoV-2 infection. Specimen: CD4+ T cells from PBMCs cultured with SARS-CoV-2 spike peptides, collected before COVID-19 vaccination. This receptor was obtained from a human donor who received a COVID-19 vaccine. The chain couples TRBV18 to TRBJ2-5, with D unclear. This chain's CDR3 is CASSPRAGVQETQYF. The CDR3 nucleotides are TGTGCCAGCTCACCAAGGGCCGGCGTACAAGAGACCCAGTACTTC.